This T cell receptor beta chain was obtained from a study of molecular identifiers for immune sequencing clone quantification. Study-level background: In replicates, the authors split RNA from approximately 20,000 or 100,000 naive CD8 cells five ways and sequenced four. Study-level points and caveats: Highly expanded clone sizes could be underestimated through barcode sharing by identical TCR molecules. Clones with over 20 RNA copies captured over 99% of effector molecules but under 1% of naive ones.

Sorting isolated naive CD8 T cells as CD8+CD4-CCR7+CD45RA+ events. In TCRdb, the PCR reads were re-called with MiXCR into one record per CDR3 protein. The repertoire holds tens of thousands of distinct CDR3 sequences, with roughly 20% as singletons. This clonotype was seen repeatedly, ten times or more. Its antigen is undetermined. Germline CDR1 SEHNR, CDR2 FQNEAQ (reference sequence). CDR3 length: 13 residues. Trimming cost V 6 bases and J 0 bases, with 9 bases left between them. Sequenced input: naive CD8+ T cells from blood, with Jurkat cell RNA spiked in. Subset indicated: FACS-sorted CD8+CD4-CCR7+CD45RA+ naive T cells. This receptor was identified in a human donor in good health. Some libraries in this study had Jurkat cell RNA spiked in. The chain employs TRBV7-9 and TRBJ2-7; no clear D gene. CDR3 amino acids: CASRSVSSYEQYF. CDR3 nucleotide sequence: TGTGCCAGCAGATCGGTGAGCTCCTACGAGCAGTACTTC.